A selection of T cell receptor beta chains follows, all from one sample in a study of blood T cell repertoires in COVID-19. Assay: immunoSEQ multiplex PCR; the TCRdb copy retains only in-frame clones and omits some. This sample carries 250,000 or so clones, roughly 90% of them seen once, and the ten largest clones take about 3%. Sequencing was done on a sample of PBMCs or T cells enriched from blood (not recorded which). The receptors derive from a man aged 40-55 years who had been exposed to COVID-19. Both conserved end residues are part of each CDR3. Fields, in order: clone size, J gene, D gene, V gene, CDR3 DNA, CDR3 protein. The D gene is left open where the match is weak. For some rows the clone size is stated as once, few or many, or as a class when expanded; others skip it.

clone size: NA; J gene: TRBJ2-3; D gene: TRBD1; V gene: TRBV5-1; CDR3 DNA: TGCGCCAGCAGCCCCGGGACAGTTACAGATACGCAGTATTTT; CDR3 protein: CASSPGTVTDTQYF
clone size: NA; J gene: TRBJ2-1; D gene: NA; V gene: TRBV5-6; CDR3 DNA: TGTGCCAGCAGCTTAGGCGGGGGCTTTTACAATGAGCAGTTCTTC; CDR3 protein: CASSLGGGFYNEQFF
clone size: NA; J gene: TRBJ1-1; D gene: NA; V gene: TRBV19; CDR3 DNA: TGTGCCAGTAGTACAGGGGTGAACACTGAAGCTTTCTTT; CDR3 protein: CASSTGVNTEAFF
clone size: NA; J gene: TRBJ1-5; D gene: NA; V gene: TRBV2; CDR3 DNA: TGTGCCAGCAGTGCGGGGATGGGAAATAGCAATCAGCCCCAGCATTTT; CDR3 protein: CASSAGMGNSNQPQHF
clone size: NA; J gene: TRBJ2-2; D gene: NA; V gene: TRBV1; CDR3 DNA: TGCACCAGCAGCCACAAGGGGCCGGCCGGGGAGCTGTTTTTT; CDR3 protein: CTSSHKGPAGELFF
clone size: NA; J gene: TRBJ1-4; D gene: NA; V gene: TRBV11-2; CDR3 DNA: TGTGCCAGCAGCTTAGGATTTCGGGATGGGACTGCAACTAATGAAAAACTGTTTTTT; CDR3 protein: CASSLGFRDGTATNEKLFF
clone size: NA; J gene: TRBJ1-3; D gene: TRBD1; V gene: TRBV28; CDR3 DNA: TGTGCCAGCAGTTGGGGGACAGGGGAAAACACCATATATTTT; CDR3 protein: CASSWGTGENTIYF
clone size: NA; J gene: TRBJ2-3; D gene: TRBD2; V gene: TRBV29-1; CDR3 DNA: TGCAGCCTCCAAAAAGCGGGGGAGTTGATACTAGATACGCAGTATTTT; CDR3 protein: CSLQKAGELILDTQYF
clone size: NA; J gene: TRBJ1-6; D gene: NA; V gene: TRBV6-5; CDR3 DNA: TGTGCCAGCACCAAGGGTCCAGGGATCATGCCACCCCTCCACTTT; CDR3 protein: CASTKGPGIMPPLHF
clone size: NA; J gene: TRBJ1-2; D gene: TRBD1; V gene: TRBV30; CDR3 DNA: TGTGCCTGGAGTAGACAGGGGAACGGTGGCTACACCTTC; CDR3 protein: CAWSRQGNGGYTF
clone size: NA; J gene: TRBJ2-1; D gene: TRBD2; V gene: TRBV28; CDR3 DNA: TGTGCCAGCAGCTTACTAGCGACCGATGAGCAGTTCTTC; CDR3 protein: CASSLLATDEQFF
clone size: NA; J gene: TRBJ2-3; D gene: TRBD1; V gene: TRBV19; CDR3 DNA: TGTGCCAGTAGTCCCCGGACAGGGCCCATGGGCCGGGCGCGCACAGATACGCAGTATTTT; CDR3 protein: CASSPRTGPMGRARTDTQYF
clone size: NA; J gene: TRBJ2-5; D gene: TRBD1; V gene: TRBV18; CDR3 DNA: TGTGCCAGCTCACATCTGGGACAGGGGGCGTCTGAAGAGACCCAGTACTTC; CDR3 protein: CASSHLGQGASEETQYF
clone size: NA; J gene: TRBJ2-3; D gene: NA; V gene: TRBV10-1; CDR3 DNA: TGCGCCAGCAATCCTAGCACAGATACGCAGTATTTT; CDR3 protein: CASNPSTDTQYF
clone size: NA; J gene: TRBJ2-1; D gene: TRBD1; V gene: TRBV4-2; CDR3 DNA: TGTGCCAGCAGCCAAGGAAAAGGCGGGACAGGGTCCAATGAGCAGTTCTTC; CDR3 protein: CASSQGKGGTGSNEQFF
clone size: NA; J gene: TRBJ2-2; D gene: NA; V gene: TRBV27; CDR3 DNA: TGTGCCAGCAGTTTAATTTGGGAAGTGGGACAGAACACCGGGGAGCTGTTTTTT; CDR3 protein: CASSLIWEVGQNTGELFF
clone size: NA; J gene: TRBJ1-4; D gene: NA; V gene: TRBV5-1; CDR3 DNA: TGCGCCAGCAGCTTGGAGGCTAACCGGGGGGAAAAACTGTTTTTT; CDR3 protein: CASSLEANRGEKLFF
clone size: NA; J gene: TRBJ2-7; D gene: TRBD1; V gene: TRBV2; CDR3 DNA: TGTGCCAGCAGTGAGGACAGGGTCAACTACGAGCAGTACTTC; CDR3 protein: CASSEDRVNYEQYF
clone size: once; J gene: TRBJ2-3; D gene: TRBD2; V gene: TRBV7-2; CDR3 DNA: TGTGCCAGCAGCGAGCGACTAGCGGGGCCCGACGGGGATACGCAGTATTTT; CDR3 protein: CASSERLAGPDGDTQYF
clone size: NA; J gene: TRBJ1-5; D gene: NA; V gene: TRBV6-5; CDR3 DNA: TGTGCCAGCAGTTACCTAGGGGCGCCGCCCCAGCATTTT; CDR3 protein: CASSYLGAPPQHF
clone size: NA; J gene: TRBJ2-1; D gene: NA; V gene: TRBV28; CDR3 DNA: TGTGCCAGCAGTTTACGGGAATGGCACAATGAGCAGTTCTTC; CDR3 protein: CASSLREWHNEQFF
clone size: once; J gene: TRBJ1-5; D gene: NA; V gene: TRBV18; CDR3 DNA: TGTGCCAGCTCACCGGCACAGGCGGCGGGACAGCCCCAGCATTTT; CDR3 protein: CASSPAQAAGQPQHF
clone size: NA; J gene: TRBJ2-3; D gene: TRBD1; V gene: TRBV28; CDR3 DNA: TGTGCCAGCAGTACCGGGACAGGGACAGATACGCAGTATTTT; CDR3 protein: CASSTGTGTDTQYF
clone size: NA; J gene: TRBJ2-7; D gene: NA; V gene: TRBV5-6; CDR3 DNA: TGTGCCAGCAGCTTCGAAGAGGAGGAGACCTACGAGCAGTACTTC; CDR3 protein: CASSFEEEETYEQYF
clone size: NA; J gene: TRBJ2-3; D gene: NA; V gene: TRBV9; CDR3 DNA: TGTGCCAGCAGCCCGATGGGACATCCCACAGATACGCAGTATTTT; CDR3 protein: CASSPMGHPTDTQYF
clone size: once; J gene: TRBJ2-3; D gene: TRBD2; V gene: TRBV4-2; CDR3 DNA: TGTGCCAGCAGCCAGGCGGTGGAGGGAGGGCCTGGCACAGATACGCAGTATTTT; CDR3 protein: CASSQAVEGGPGTDTQYF
clone size: NA; J gene: TRBJ2-1; D gene: NA; V gene: TRBV28; CDR3 DNA: TGTGCCAGCAGTCCACCGGGATACAATGAGCAGTTCTTC; CDR3 protein: CASSPPGYNEQFF
clone size: NA; J gene: TRBJ2-1; D gene: TRBD1; V gene: TRBV7-2; CDR3 DNA: TGTGCCAGCAGCTCCCAGGGGGTCAGCAATGAGCAGTTCTTC; CDR3 protein: CASSSQGVSNEQFF
clone size: once; J gene: TRBJ1-3; D gene: NA; V gene: TRBV19; CDR3 DNA: TGTGCCAGTAGTATTAATTTATCTGGAAACACCATATATTTT; CDR3 protein: CASSINLSGNTIYF
clone size: NA; J gene: TRBJ2-3; D gene: TRBD1; V gene: TRBV5-4; CDR3 DNA: TGTGCCAGCAGCGAGGGACAGGGCAGAGATACGCAGTATTTT; CDR3 protein: CASSEGQGRDTQYF
clone size: once; J gene: TRBJ2-3; D gene: NA; V gene: TRBV29-1; CDR3 DNA: TGCAGCGCCAAGATCGGTAGCACAGATACGCAGTATTTT; CDR3 protein: CSAKIGSTDTQYF
clone size: NA; J gene: TRBJ1-1; D gene: TRBD1; V gene: TRBV18; CDR3 DNA: TGTGCCAGCTCGGCCTGGACAGGGGGCAACACTGAAGCTTTCTTT; CDR3 protein: CASSAWTGGNTEAFF